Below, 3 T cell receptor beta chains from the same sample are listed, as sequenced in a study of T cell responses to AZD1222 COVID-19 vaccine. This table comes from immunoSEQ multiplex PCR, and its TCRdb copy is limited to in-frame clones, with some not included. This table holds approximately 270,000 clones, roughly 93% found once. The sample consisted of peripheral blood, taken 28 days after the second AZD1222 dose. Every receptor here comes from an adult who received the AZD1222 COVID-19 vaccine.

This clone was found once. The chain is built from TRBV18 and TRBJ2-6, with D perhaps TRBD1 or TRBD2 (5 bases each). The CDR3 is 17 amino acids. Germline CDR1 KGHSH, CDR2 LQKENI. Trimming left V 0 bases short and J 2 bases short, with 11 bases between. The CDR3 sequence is CASSPPSGRAGANVLTF. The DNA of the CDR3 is TGTGCCAGCTCACCACCGTCAGGGCGGGCTGGGGCCAACGTCCTGACTTTC.

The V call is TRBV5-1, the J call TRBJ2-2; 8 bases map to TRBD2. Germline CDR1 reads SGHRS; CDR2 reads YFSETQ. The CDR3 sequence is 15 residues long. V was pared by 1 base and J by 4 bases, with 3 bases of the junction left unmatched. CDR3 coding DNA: TGCGCCAGCAGCTTGCGGGAGGGCAGCACCGGGGAGCTGTTTTTT. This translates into CASSLREGSTGELFF.

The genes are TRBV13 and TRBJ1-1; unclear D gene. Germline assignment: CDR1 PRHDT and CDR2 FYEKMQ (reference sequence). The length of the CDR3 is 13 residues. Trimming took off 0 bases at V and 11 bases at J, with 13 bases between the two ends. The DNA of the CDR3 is TGTGCCAGCAGCTTAGGTACGGGAGGAAAGGCTTTCTTT. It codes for CASSLGTGGKAFF. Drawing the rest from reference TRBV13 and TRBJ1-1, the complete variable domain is AAGVIQSPRHLIKEKRETATLKCYPIPRHDTVYWYQQGPGQDPQFLISFYEKMQSDKGSIPDRFSAQQFSDYHSELNMSSLELGDSALYFCASSLGTGGKAFFGQGTRLTVV.